This T cell receptor (beta chain) came from a study of blood T cell repertoires in COVID-19. Study information: PBMCs, B-cell-depleted T cells, or T cells were the source of the cDNA or gDNA that made up the material.

The CDR3 sequence is 15 residues long. Germline lookup yields CDR1 SGHRS and CDR2 YFSETQ. Trimming took off 3 bases at V and 5 bases at J, with 17 bases between the two ends. Original processing notes: Reference gene primer amplification gave nucleated cell count estimates. Sequencing used immunoSEQ multiplex PCR; TCRdb keeps in-frame clones, though not all of them. V and J calls and clone size are as listed in that table; D and trimming were resolved from the DNA. This table holds about 180,000 clones, roughly four fifths found once. This clonotype was obtained from a human donor in a cohort sampled during active COVID-19. The chain links TRBV5-1 to TRBJ1-2, with D possibly TRBD1 on 6 matching bases. Sequencing was carried out using peripheral blood. The CDR3 DNA sequence: TGCGCCAGCAGCTGGACAGCCCCAGATGGGTATGGCTACACCTTC. Amino acid sequence: CASSWTAPDGYGYTF.